This TCR beta chain is from a study of cytomegalovirus exposure and HLA in healthy donors. PCR was performed using 60 Vbeta and 13 Jbeta primers. Data came from immunoSEQ multiplex PCR; TCRdb stores just in-frame clones and leaves some out. The sample yields around 200,000 clones, roughly 85% seen once. The ends lost 2 bases at V and 2 bases at J; junction bases unmatched: 3. Germline V CDR1 and CDR2: SGHRS, YFSETQ. This CDR3 is built from 14 residues. The rearrangement joins TRBV5-1 to TRBJ1-1, with 7 bases fitting TRBD1. The receptor was isolated from a woman in her forties or fifties in good health and CMV-seronegative. The sequencing input was PBMCs. The CDR3 loop is CASSLQGSNTEAFF. The CDR3 DNA follows: TGCGCCAGCAGCTTACAGGGGAGTAACACTGAAGCTTTCTTT.